This entry concerns a single T cell receptor beta chain. This sample stems from a study of blood T cell repertoires in COVID-19. Study-wide context: Sources were T cells, B-cell-depleted T cells, or PBMCs; the material itself was cDNA or gDNA.

Produced via immunoSEQ multiplex PCR; TCRdb's table is partial and in-frame only. Altogether hundreds of thousands of clones are present, approximately 84% being singletons, with the ten largest covering 1%. This CDR3 is 17 amino acids long. The germline V gene encodes CDR1 SEHNR and CDR2 FQNEAQ (reference sequence). V lost 5 bases and J lost 6; bases outside the gene matches: 13. Assignments of participants to cohorts depended upon their own reported clinical history. Cohort 3 donors were reported recovered after two negative PCRs, clearance, or symptom resolution. Specimen: PBMCs or T cells enriched from blood (not recorded which). The rearrangement joins TRBV7-9 to TRBJ2-1; 10 positions match TRBD2. The TCR comes from a woman aged 25-40 years who had recovered from COVID-19. The CDR3 coding sequence is TGTGCCAGCAGCGCCGAAAAAAGCGGGGGGGCCCGCAATGAGCAGTTCTTC. Translation: CASSAEKSGGARNEQFF.